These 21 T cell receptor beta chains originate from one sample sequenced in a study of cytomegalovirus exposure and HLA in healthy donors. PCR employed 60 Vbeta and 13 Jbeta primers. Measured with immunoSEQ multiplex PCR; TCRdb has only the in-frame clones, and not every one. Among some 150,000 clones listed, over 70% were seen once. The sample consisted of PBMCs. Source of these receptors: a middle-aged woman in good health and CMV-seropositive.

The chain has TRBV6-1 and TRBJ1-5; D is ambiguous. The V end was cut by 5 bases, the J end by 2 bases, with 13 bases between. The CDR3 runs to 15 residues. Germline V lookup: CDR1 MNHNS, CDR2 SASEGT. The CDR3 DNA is TGTGCCAGCAGTCGAGAGCAGAGGGGCAATCAGCCCCAGCATTTT. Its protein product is CASSREQRGNQPQHF.

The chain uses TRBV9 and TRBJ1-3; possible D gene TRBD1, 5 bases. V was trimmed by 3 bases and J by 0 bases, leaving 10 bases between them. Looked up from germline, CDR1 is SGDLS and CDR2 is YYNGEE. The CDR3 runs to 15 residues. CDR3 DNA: TGTGCCAGCAGCGCCCGGGGGTACTCTGGAAACACCATATATTTT. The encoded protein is CASSARGYSGNTIYF.

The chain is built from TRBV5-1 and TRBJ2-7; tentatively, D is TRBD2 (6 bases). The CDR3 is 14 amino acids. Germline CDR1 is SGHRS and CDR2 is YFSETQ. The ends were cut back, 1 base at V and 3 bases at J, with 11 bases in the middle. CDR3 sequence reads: CASSLRADYYEQYF. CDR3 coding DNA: TGCGCCAGCAGCTTGAGAGCGGACTACTACGAGCAGTACTTC.

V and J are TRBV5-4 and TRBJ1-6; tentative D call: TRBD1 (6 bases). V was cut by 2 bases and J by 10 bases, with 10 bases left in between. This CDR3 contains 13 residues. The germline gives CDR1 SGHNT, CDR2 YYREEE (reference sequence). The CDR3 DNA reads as TGTGCCAGCAGCTTTTCAGGGGCATCACCCCTCCACTTT. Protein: CASSFSGASPLHF.

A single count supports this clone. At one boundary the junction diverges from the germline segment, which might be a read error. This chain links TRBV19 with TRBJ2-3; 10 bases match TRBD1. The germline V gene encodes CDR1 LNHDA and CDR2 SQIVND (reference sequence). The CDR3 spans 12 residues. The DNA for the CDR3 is TGTGCCAGTAGTATTAGCGGGACAGGGGTGAATTTT. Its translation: CASSISGTGVNF. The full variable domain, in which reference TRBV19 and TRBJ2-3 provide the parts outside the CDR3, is DGGITQSPKYLFRKEGQNVTLSCEQNLNHDAMYWYRQDPGQGLRLIYYSQIVNDFQKGDIAEGYSVSREKKESFPLTVTSAQKNPTAFYLCASSISGTGVNFGPGTRLTVL.

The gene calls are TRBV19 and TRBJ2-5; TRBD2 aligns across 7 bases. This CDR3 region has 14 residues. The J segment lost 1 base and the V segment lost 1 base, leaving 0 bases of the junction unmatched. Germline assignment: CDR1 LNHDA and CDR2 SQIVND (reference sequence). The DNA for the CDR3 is TGTGCCAGTAGTATAGCGGGGGGCCAAGAGACCCAGTACTTC. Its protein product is CASSIAGGQETQYF.

CDR3 coding DNA: TGTGCCAGCAGCCGGGACAGCTTTGAGCAGTTCTTC. This encodes CASSRDSFEQFF. This sequence joins TRBV5-4 and TRBJ2-1, with 7 bases matching TRBD1. The CDR3 extends over 12 amino acids. With 4 bases clipped from V and 9 bases from J, the junction kept 4 bases outside the gene matches. The germline gives CDR1 SGHNT, CDR2 YYREEE (reference sequence). Together with reference TRBV5-4 and TRBJ2-1, the CDR3 gives the full variable domain: ETGVTQSPTHLIKTRGQQVTLRCSSQSGHNTVSWYQQALGQGPQFIFQYYREEENGRGNFPPRFSGLQFPNYSSELNVNALELDDSALYLCASSRDSFEQFFGPGTRLTVL.

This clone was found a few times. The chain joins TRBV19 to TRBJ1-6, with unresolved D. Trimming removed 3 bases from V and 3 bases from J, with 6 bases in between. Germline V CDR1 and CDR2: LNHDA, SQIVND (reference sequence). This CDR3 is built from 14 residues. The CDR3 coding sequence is TGTGCCAGTAGTATGGAGAGCTATAATTCACCCCTCCACTTT. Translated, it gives CASSMESYNSPLHF.

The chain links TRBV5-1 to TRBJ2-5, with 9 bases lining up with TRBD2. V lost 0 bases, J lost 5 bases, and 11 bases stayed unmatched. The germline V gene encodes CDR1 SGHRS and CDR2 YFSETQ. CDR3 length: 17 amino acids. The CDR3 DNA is TGCGCCAGCAGCTTGGCCAGGATAGCGGGGGTTGCGGAGACCCAGTACTTC. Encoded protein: CASSLARIAGVAETQYF.

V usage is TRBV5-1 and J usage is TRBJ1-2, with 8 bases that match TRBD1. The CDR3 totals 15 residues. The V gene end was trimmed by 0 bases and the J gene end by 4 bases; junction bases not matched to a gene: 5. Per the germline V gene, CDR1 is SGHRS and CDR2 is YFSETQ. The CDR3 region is CASSLAGQGVYGYTF. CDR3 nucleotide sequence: TGCGCCAGCAGCTTGGCCGGACAGGGAGTCTATGGCTACACCTTC.

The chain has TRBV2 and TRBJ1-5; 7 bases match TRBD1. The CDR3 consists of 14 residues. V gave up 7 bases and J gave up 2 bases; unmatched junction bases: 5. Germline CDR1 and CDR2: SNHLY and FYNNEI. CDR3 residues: CASNLDRGNQPQHF. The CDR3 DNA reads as TGTGCCAGCAACCTTGACAGGGGCAATCAGCCCCAGCATTTT.

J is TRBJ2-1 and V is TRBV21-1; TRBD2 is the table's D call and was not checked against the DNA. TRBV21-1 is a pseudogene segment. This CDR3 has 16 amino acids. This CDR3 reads CASSKVGAGEYNEQFF. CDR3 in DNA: TGTGCCAGCAGCAAAGTTGGGGCGGGGGAGTACAATGAGCAGTTCTTC.

CDR3 sequence (DNA): TGTGCCAGCTCACCCGGGACAGGGGGGCACGAGCAGTACTTC. Translating gives CASSPGTGGHEQYF. The V call is TRBV18, the J call TRBJ2-7; TRBD1 agrees at 11 bases. V gave up 3 bases and J gave up 5 bases; unmatched junction bases: 3. Per germline, CDR1 KGHSH and CDR2 LQKENI. The CDR3 runs 14 residues.

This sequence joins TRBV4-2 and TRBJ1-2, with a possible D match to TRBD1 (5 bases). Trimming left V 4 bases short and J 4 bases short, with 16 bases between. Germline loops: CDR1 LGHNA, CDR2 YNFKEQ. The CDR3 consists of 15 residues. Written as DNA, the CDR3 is TGTGCCAGCAGCCGCCCGTCGCGGGGCACCTATGGCTACACCTTC. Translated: CASSRPSRGTYGYTF.

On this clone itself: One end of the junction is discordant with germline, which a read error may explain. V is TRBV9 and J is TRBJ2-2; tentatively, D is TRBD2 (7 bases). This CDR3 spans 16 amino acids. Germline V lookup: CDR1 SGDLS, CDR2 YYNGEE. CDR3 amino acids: CASSVSGGPYTGELFF. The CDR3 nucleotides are TGTGCGAGCAGCGTCTCCGGGGGGCCATACACCGGGGAGCTGTTTTTT. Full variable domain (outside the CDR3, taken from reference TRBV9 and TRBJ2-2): DSGVTQTPKHLITATGQRVTLRCSPRSGDLSVYWYQQSLDQGLQFLIQYYNGEERAKGNILERFSAQQFPDLHSELNLSSLELGDSALYFCASSVSGGPYTGELFFGEGSRLTVL.

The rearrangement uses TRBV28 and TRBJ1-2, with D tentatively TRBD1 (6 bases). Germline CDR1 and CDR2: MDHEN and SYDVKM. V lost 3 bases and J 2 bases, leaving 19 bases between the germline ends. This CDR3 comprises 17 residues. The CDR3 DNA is TGTGCCAGCAGTTTGGGAACTTTGGGGGGGGCGAACTATGGCTACACCTTC. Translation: CASSLGTLGGANYGYTF.

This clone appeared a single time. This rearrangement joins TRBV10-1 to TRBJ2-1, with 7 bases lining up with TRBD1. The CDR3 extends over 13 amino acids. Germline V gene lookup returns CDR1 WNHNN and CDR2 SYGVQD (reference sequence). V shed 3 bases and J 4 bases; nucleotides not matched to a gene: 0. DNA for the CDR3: TGCGCCAGCAGTGAACAGGGGTACAATGAGCAGTTCTTC. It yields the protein CASSEQGYNEQFF.

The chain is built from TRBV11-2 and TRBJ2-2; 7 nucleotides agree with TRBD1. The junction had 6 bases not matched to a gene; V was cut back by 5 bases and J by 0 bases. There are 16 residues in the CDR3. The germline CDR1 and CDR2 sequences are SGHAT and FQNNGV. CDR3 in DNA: TGTGCCAGCAGCCGGGACAGCTACGCGAACACCGGGGAGCTGTTTTTT. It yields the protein CASSRDSYANTGELFF.

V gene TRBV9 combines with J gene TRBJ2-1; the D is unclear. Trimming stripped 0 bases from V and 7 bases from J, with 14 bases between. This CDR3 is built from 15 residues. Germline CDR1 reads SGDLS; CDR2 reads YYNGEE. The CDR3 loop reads CASSVASTPENEQFF. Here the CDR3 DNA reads TGTGCCAGCAGCGTAGCCTCGACACCCGAGAATGAGCAGTTCTTC. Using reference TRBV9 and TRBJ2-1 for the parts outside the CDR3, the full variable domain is DSGVTQTPKHLITATGQRVTLRCSPRSGDLSVYWYQQSLDQGLQFLIQYYNGEERAKGNILERFSAQQFPDLHSELNLSSLELGDSALYFCASSVASTPENEQFFGPGTRLTVL.

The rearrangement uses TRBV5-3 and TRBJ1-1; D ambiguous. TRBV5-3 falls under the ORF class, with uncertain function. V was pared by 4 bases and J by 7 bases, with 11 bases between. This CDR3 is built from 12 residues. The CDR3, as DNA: TGTGCCAGAAGCAAGAAAGGAGATGAAGCTTTCTTT. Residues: CARSKKGDEAFF.

The CDR3 sequence: CASSLGSGGADEQYF. As DNA, the CDR3 is TGCGCCAGCAGCTTGGGGAGCGGGGGGGCCGACGAGCAGTACTTC. This chain joins TRBV5-1 and TRBJ2-5; 10 nucleotides line up with TRBD2. The J call may not be correct, given that the DNA end is closer to TRBJ2-7. The CDR3 length is 15 residues. The germline V gene encodes CDR1 SGHRS and CDR2 YFSETQ.